The 20 T cell receptor beta chains below all came from one sample that was sequenced in a study of cytomegalovirus exposure and HLA in healthy donors. PCR primers comprised 60 Vbeta and 13 Jbeta primers. Clones were sequenced by immunoSEQ multiplex PCR, and TCRdb holds only the in-frame ones, with some missing. Of roughly 180,000 clones listed, around 75% are singletons. Material: PBMCs. The origin of the receptors is a male donor in good health and CMV-seronegative.

The rearrangement uses TRBV2 and TRBJ1-4; D uncertain. This CDR3 spans 11 amino acids. Germline V gives CDR1 SNHLY, CDR2 FYNNEI. Trimming pared 11 bases from V and 8 bases from J, leaving 12 bases between. The CDR3 region is CASLPREKLFF. DNA of the CDR3: TGTGCCTCCTTACCCCGGGAAAAACTGTTTTTT.

This clone was picked up a small number of times. The chain is built from TRBV28 and TRBJ2-1; TRBD1 is a possible D gene (5 bases). The ends were cut back, 5 bases at V and 2 bases at J, with 13 bases in the middle. The CDR3 extends over 15 amino acids. Germline V gives CDR1 MDHEN, CDR2 SYDVKM. Written as DNA, the CDR3 is TGTGCCAGCAGTATCATTACAGGAGCCTACAATGAGCAGTTCTTC. This codes for CASSIITGAYNEQFF.

The chain combines TRBV9 with TRBJ1-1; D unresolved. The CDR3 is 18 amino acids. With 4 bases removed from V and 3 bases from J, the gap between germline ends came to 25 bases. Germline V gene data show CDR1 as SGDLS and CDR2 as YYNGEE. The CDR3 spells CASSPGGSIVPVDTEAFF. Written as DNA, the CDR3 is TGTGCCAGCAGCCCAGGTGGTTCCATCGTTCCTGTGGACACTGAAGCTTTCTTT.

This clone has more than one count but fewer than ten. The chain has TRBV28 and TRBJ2-7, with D perhaps matching TRBD1 (6 bases). CDR1 is MDHEN and CDR2 is SYDVKM in the germline V gene. Trimming left V 7 bases short and J 0 bases short, with 16 bases between. The length of the CDR3 is 15 residues. Written as DNA, the CDR3 is TGTGCCAGCACCTTGGGGGCTTTTAGCTCCTACGAGCAGTACTTC. Translated: CASTLGAFSSYEQYF.

The V and J genes are TRBV7-2 and TRBJ2-5; D is unclear. Near its end, the DNA agrees better with TRBJ2-7, so the J call may be wrong. The CDR3 contains 15 residues. CDR1 SGHTA and CDR2 FQGNSA come from the germline V gene. CDR3 sequence: CASSLALEPWSEQYF. The CDR3 bases are TGTGCCAGCAGCTTAGCGTTGGAACCCTGGAGCGAGCAGTACTTC.

The chain combines TRBV7-2 with TRBJ2-7; 7 positions agree with TRBD1. CDR3 length: 14 residues. V lost 5 bases to trimming and J lost 3 bases; unmatched junction nucleotides: 7. Looked up from germline, CDR1 is SGHTA and CDR2 is FQGNSA. CDR3 sequence reads: CASSHNRDSYEQYF. The CDR3 region has the DNA TGTGCCAGCAGCCACAACCGGGACAGCTACGAGCAGTACTTC.

The chain joins TRBV28 to TRBJ1-1; D is unresolved. Between the trimmed V and J ends, which lost 6 bases and 4 bases, there was a span of 18 bases. The germline CDR1 and CDR2 sequences are MDHEN and SYDVKM. The CDR3 extends over 15 amino acids. The CDR3 sequence: CASRWRALFGTEAFF. CDR3 nucleotide sequence: TGTGCCAGCAGGTGGCGGGCCCTTTTTGGCACTGAAGCTTTCTTT.

This clone occurred once. In nucleotides, the CDR3 is TGTGCCTGGAGTATAATGGCAACGTATGGCTACACCTTC. This codes for CAWSIMATYGYTF. V gene TRBV30 combines with J gene TRBJ1-2, with unresolved D. V was cut by 2 bases and J by 5 bases, with 12 bases left in between. The CDR3 runs 13 residues. Germline CDR1 and CDR2: GTSNPN and SVGIG (reference sequence).

CDR3 sequence (DNA): TGTGCCAGACAGGTTCCTGAGGTGAACTTCTATAATTCACCCCTCCACTTT. The encoded protein is CARQVPEVNFYNSPLHF. The chain employs TRBV19 and TRBJ1-6; TRBD1 might be the D (5 bases). CDR3 length equals 17 residues. V was shortened by 9 bases and J by 3 bases, with 21 bases between the two germline ends. Germline loops: CDR1 LNHDA, CDR2 SQIVND (reference sequence).

This clone was seen a single time. The V gene is TRBV7-9, the J gene TRBJ2-1, with no clear D. The CDR3 runs 14 residues. CDR1 is SEHNR, CDR2 FQNEAQ, per germline (reference sequence). The V gene lost 7 bases and the J gene lost 6 bases, with 16 bases spanning the gap. CDR3 bases: TGTGCCAGCACCCTACGTACGTACGTCAATGAGCAGTTCTTC. It codes for CASTLRTYVNEQFF.

The V gene is TRBV27, the J gene TRBJ1-4; 9 bases are shared with TRBD1. J was trimmed by 8 bases and V by 5 bases; bases with no gene match: 9. The CDR3 runs 15 residues. CDR1 MNHEY and CDR2 SMNVEV come from the germline V gene (reference sequence). The CDR3 loop reads CASSTRTGVREKLFF. As DNA, the CDR3 is TGTGCCAGCAGTACCCGGACAGGGGTGAGGGAAAAACTGTTTTTT. Based on the CDR3 plus reference TRBV27 and TRBJ1-4, the full variable domain is EAQVTQNPRYLITVTGKKLTVTCSQNMNHEYMSWYRQDPGLGLRQIYYSMNVEVTDKGDVPEGYKVSRKEKRNFPLILESPSPNQTSLYFCASSTRTGVREKLFFGSGTQLSVL.

This clone was picked up one time. CDR3 sequence: CAWSVGSEGQPQHF. In nucleotides, the CDR3 is TGTGCCTGGAGTGTAGGGTCCGAGGGACAGCCCCAGCATTTT. The J gene is TRBJ1-5, the V gene TRBV30, with D uncertain. CDR1 GTSNPN and CDR2 SVGIG come from the germline V gene (reference sequence). The CDR3 is 14 residues long. Trimming removed 0 bases at V and 7 bases at J, with 13 bases between.

The V and J genes are TRBV6-5 and TRBJ1-1; TRBD1 might be the D (6 bases). CDR3 length equals 15 residues. V lost 6 bases to trimming and J lost 0 bases, with 14 bases between them. Germline V CDR1 and CDR2: MNHEY, SVGAGI. CDR3 sequence reads: CASRPIGQLNTEAFF. DNA for the CDR3: TGTGCCAGCAGACCTATTGGACAGTTGAACACTGAAGCTTTCTTT.

This chain connects TRBV15 to TRBJ1-2; D might be TRBD1 (5 bases). Trimming shortened V by 2 bases and J by 0 bases, and 13 bases separated the two germline ends. CDR1 is LNHNV and CDR2 is YYDKDF in the germline V gene (reference sequence). The CDR3 has 16 residues. The CDR3 is CATSRPQGGPNYGYTF. In DNA form, the CDR3 reads TGTGCCACCAGCAGACCCCAGGGAGGCCCTAACTATGGCTACACCTTC.

For the CDR3, the DNA is TGTGCCTGGACCACGGGCGGGAATCGGTACGAGCAGTACTTC. It translates to CAWTTGGNRYEQYF. The chain employs TRBV30 and TRBJ2-7, with D maybe TRBD2 (6 bases). Germline values: CDR1 GTSNPN, CDR2 SVGIG (reference sequence). Trimming shortened V by 4 bases and J by 4 bases, and 17 bases separated the two germline ends. There are 14 residues in the CDR3.

The chain combines TRBV27 with TRBJ2-7; 11 bases agree with TRBD2. The CDR3 has 16 residues. Trimming cost V 2 bases and J 4 bases; bases outside gene matches: 7. Germline V gives CDR1 MNHEY, CDR2 SMNVEV (reference sequence). CDR3 sequence: CASSLRSGTSGYEQYF. The CDR3 DNA is TGTGCCAGCAGTTTAAGGTCCGGGACTAGCGGATACGAGCAGTACTTC.

The chain uses TRBV11-3 and TRBJ1-1, with D possibly matching TRBD1 (6 bases). This CDR3 has 13 amino acids. V was cut by 5 bases and J by 11 bases, with 18 bases left in between. Germline CDR1 is SGHNT and CDR2 is YENEEA. The CDR3 region has the DNA TGTGCCAGCAGCCGAACAGGGCTTCACCGGGCTTTCTTT. Amino acids: CASSRTGLHRAFF. The whole variable domain, filled in from reference TRBV11-3 and TRBJ1-1, reads EAGVVQSPRYKIIEKKQPVAFWCNPISGHNTLYWYLQNLGQGPELLIRYENEEAVDDSQLPKDRFSAERLKGVDSTLKIQPAELGDSAVYLCASSRTGLHRAFFGQGTRLTVV.

The chain carries TRBV29-1 and TRBJ1-1; D call uncertain. The ends were cut back, 3 bases at V and 4 bases at J, with 3 bases in the middle. This CDR3 is built from 10 residues. The germline V gene encodes CDR1 SQVTM and CDR2 ANQGSEA. CDR3 in amino acids: CSVESTEAFF. The CDR3 coding sequence is TGCAGCGTTGAGAGCACTGAAGCTTTCTTT. Supplemented by reference TRBV29-1 and TRBJ1-1, the full variable domain reads SAVISQKPSRDICQRGTSLTIQCQVDSQVTMMFWYRQQPGQSLTLIATANQGSEATYESGFVIDKFPISRPNLTFSTLTVSNMSPEDSSIYLCSVESTEAFFGQGTRLTVV.

The chain has TRBV5-4 and TRBJ2-1, with 8 bases aligning to TRBD2. In germline, CDR1 is SGHNT, CDR2 YYREEE (reference sequence). The CDR3 totals 15 residues. Trimming removed 0 bases from V and 4 bases from J; junction bases left unmatched: 3. The CDR3 is CASSLDTSGYNEQFF. Written as DNA, the CDR3 is TGTGCCAGCAGCTTGGACACTAGCGGATACAATGAGCAGTTCTTC.

A few counts support this clone. The rearrangement joins TRBV4-1 to TRBJ1-4; D may be TRBD1 (5 bases). CDR1 is MGHRA and CDR2 is YSYEKL in the germline V gene. The CDR3 contains 15 residues. Trimming left V 0 bases short and J 6 bases short, with 11 bases between. CDR3 DNA: TGCGCCAGCAGCCAAGATCGGCAGGGATATGAAAAACTGTTTTTT. It codes for CASSQDRQGYEKLFF.